This note documents a single T cell receptor (beta chain) sequence. This clone turned up a few times. It has no known antigen specificity. No qualities accompany the bases; no much larger clone lies one base away. These data belong to a study of beta chain features in type 1 diabetes (dated by TCRdb to 2017 to 2018). Turning to the overall study: Mean age, gender distribution, total cell number and subset yield did not differ between patients and healthy donors. Regulatory and stem cell-like memory subsets were isolated from only 8 patients and about eight healthy donors, whereas naive and central memory subsets came from all 30 or so donors. The study compared the TCRB repertoires of sorted circulating CD4+ T cell subsets in recently diagnosed type 1 diabetes patients with those in matched healthy donors. A total of under 140,000,000 sorted cells were examined across all samples, and the number of cells per subset was strongly correlated with RNA yield. On the study overall, not on this receptor specifically: PCR might favor shorter templates, but patient and control samples were amplified and corrected together, so any skew would affect both groups equally. Fewer insertions and more nucleotide deletions at VDJ recombination sites were observed in patients with type 1 diabetes, implying thymic rearrangement abnormalities. Sequencing cDNA rather than genomic DNA could over-represent highly expressing activated cells, although activation and CD3 levels did not differ between groups. Because the HLA sub-analyses included only small numbers of individuals, any influence of HLA type on TCRB rearrangement was left unresolved. Naive, central memory and regulatory TCRB repertoires appeared to be more similar among patients than among healthy donors. In all four CD4+ subsets, TCRB CDR3 length was moderately but significantly shorter in type 1 diabetes patients.

A single peripheral blood draw of about 120 mL on average was collected from each donor into heparinised tubes. A BD FACSAria II was used to sort naive, central memory, regulatory and stem cell-like memory CD4+ T cells with a panel that included CD45RO, CCR7, CD25, CD127, CD95 and CD27. All sorted populations exceeded 95% purity. PBMCs were isolated immediately by Lymphoprep density gradient centrifugation and stained directly without culture. Samples were stained and sorted in pairs, with one healthy donor and one patient per experiment, so that batch effects were minimized. The entire amount of isolated RNA was reverse transcribed using the High Capacity cDNA Reverse Transcription Kit, so the sequenced TCRB transcripts were expressed ones. Deep immunoSEQ sequencing was applied to naive, central memory and regulatory T cell samples, giving an average of about 3.8 million total reads per sample. After sorted cells were lysed in RLT buffer, RNA was extracted with DNase-treated RNeasy Micro or Mini kits, with the choice depending on cell number. To prevent cross-contamination, each cell subset was processed individually, whereas patient and healthy donor samples were processed jointly. Using the immunoSEQ multiplex PCR, TCRB sequences were amplified from cDNA into 87-bp fragments spanning the CDR3 region. Amplicons were sequenced on the Illumina HiSeq platform. On the study's bioinformatics: PCR bias was computationally corrected using synthetic template baselines, reads within Hamming distance 2 were collapsed, and singletons that could not be merged were discarded. Reads were aligned against IMGT so that V, D and J genes, CDR3 length and insertions or deletions at six rearrangement sites could be assigned. Clonotype counts were normalized to sorted cell number within each subset before computing true diversity and Gini coefficients with the tcR R package. Repertoire sharing was quantified using the overlap coefficient calculated on TCRB nucleotide sequences. The immuneACCESS repertoire file appears here via TCRdb, limited to in-frame rearrangements. These files lack a portion of the clones; in checked studies, under half of the deficit traces to unresolved V genes, and the cause of the others is not known. That table supplies the V and J calls and clone size; D and trimming were determined from the DNA. Counted in this sample were 130,000 to 150,000 clones; nearly 50% of them appeared once. The ten largest make up 0.35% to 0.5% of the sample.

This TCR came from a man aged 18 to 30 in good health. Sequences were obtained from Tregs from blood. The intended sense of this specimen's cell subset or site label: regulatory CD4+ T cells.

The CDR3 here reads CASRSSGKQFF. The base sequence is TGTGCCAGCAGAAGTAGCGGGAAGCAGTTCTTC. The V and J segments used are TRBV5-6 and TRBJ2-1; the central 8 bases match TRBD2. V trim: 5 bases; J trim: 11 bases; unmatched bases: 3. Including cysteine and phenylalanine, the CDR3 has 11 amino acids. CDR3 DNA is the only sequence kept; it has 33 bases, read in frame from the first base. CDR1 SGHDT and CDR2 YYEEEE are derived from the germline V gene.